The T cell receptor (beta chain) under discussion was sequenced for a study of response to subunit inactivated influenza vaccine. This clonotype has a count of ten or more. MiXCR, applied by TCRdb to the RT-PCR reads, yields one record per CDR3 protein. The data hold some 570,000 distinct CDR3 sequences, with over 9% observed a single time. The germline gives CDR1 SQVTM, CDR2 ANQGSEA. The CDR3 has 15 amino acids. Trimming took 4 bases from V and 1 from J; bases not matched to a gene: 7. The same data also contributed to another study, on T cells expressing NK-cell markers. From that paper: UMIs were included in TCR beta cDNA generated by 5'RACE template switching.

Sequenced material: PBMCs from blood, taken on the day of vaccination. The chain is built from TRBV29-1 and TRBJ2-1; 7 nucleotides match TRBD1. The sequence derives from a man aged 45-65 years who received an inactivated influenza vaccine. Here the CDR3 reads CSVGGTANSYNEQFF. The CDR3 nucleotides are TGCAGCGTTGGAGGGACAGCCAATTCCTACAATGAGCAGTTCTTC.